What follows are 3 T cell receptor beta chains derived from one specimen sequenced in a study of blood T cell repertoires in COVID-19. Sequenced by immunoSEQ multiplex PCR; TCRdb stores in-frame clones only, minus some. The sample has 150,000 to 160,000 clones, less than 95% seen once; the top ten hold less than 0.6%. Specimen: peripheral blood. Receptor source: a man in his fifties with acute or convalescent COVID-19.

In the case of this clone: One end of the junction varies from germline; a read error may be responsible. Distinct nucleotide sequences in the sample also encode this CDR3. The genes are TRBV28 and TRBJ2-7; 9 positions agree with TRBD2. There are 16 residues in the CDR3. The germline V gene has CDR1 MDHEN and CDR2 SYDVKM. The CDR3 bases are TGCGCCAGCAGTTTCGGGGGCGGGAGGGCCTCAATTGAGCAGTACTTC. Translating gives CASSFGGGRASIEQYF.

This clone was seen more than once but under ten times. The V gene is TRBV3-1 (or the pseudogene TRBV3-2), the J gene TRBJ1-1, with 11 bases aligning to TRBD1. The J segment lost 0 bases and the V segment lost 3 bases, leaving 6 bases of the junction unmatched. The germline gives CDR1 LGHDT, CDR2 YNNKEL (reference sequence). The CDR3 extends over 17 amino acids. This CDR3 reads CASSHEGQGVVNTEAFF. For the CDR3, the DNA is TGTGCCAGCAGCCACGAGGGACAGGGGGTGGTGAACACTGAAGCTTTCTTT.

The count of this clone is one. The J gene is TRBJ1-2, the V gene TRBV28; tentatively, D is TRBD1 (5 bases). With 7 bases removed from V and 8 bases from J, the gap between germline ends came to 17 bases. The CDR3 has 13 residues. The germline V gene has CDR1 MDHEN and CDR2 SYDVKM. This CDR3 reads CASILKQGGGYTF. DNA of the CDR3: TGTGCCAGCATTTTGAAGCAGGGTGGAGGCTACACCTTC.